This TCR beta chain was identified in a study of Ad26.COV2.S vaccination and SARS-CoV-2 variants. The overall study: Participant was drawn from the COV1001 Ad26.COV2.S trial arm.

Described treatment: some 20 received Ad26.COV2.S at low or high dose, single or two shots; 5 received placebo; per-sample allocation not given. Specimen acquisition occurred on day 63 following the initial vaccine or placebo injection. Immunization relied on an Ad26 vector, which expressed Wuhan-strain SARS-CoV-2 spike. Broader study findings: Non-spike TCR breadth was similar in vaccine and placebo recipients.

The germline gives CDR1 SGHRS, CDR2 YFSETQ. V was clipped by 4 bases and J by 6 bases, with 14 bases between them. The length of the CDR3 is 15 residues. This clone showed up just a few times. Its antigen is still unknown. TCRdb's table, derived via immunoSEQ multiplex PCR, lists solely in-frame clones and lacks some. The table includes roughly 420,000 clones, 88% detected once. The receptor's source is a person aged 18-65 years who received the Ad26.COV2.S COVID-19 vaccine or a placebo. V gene TRBV5-1 combines with J gene TRBJ1-6; the D is unclear. The sample consisted of peripheral blood, taken in a trial of Ad26.COV2.S vaccine versus placebo. The CDR3 nucleotides read TGCGCCAGCAGCCCTCTTGGGATGGTTAATTCACCCCTCCACTTT. This encodes CASSPLGMVNSPLHF.